A single count supports the clone carrying this T cell receptor (beta chain). The data stem from a study of blood T cell repertoires in COVID-19. In the authors' methods: Nucleated cell number was recorded as an estimate derived from reference gene primer amplification. Profiled with immunoSEQ multiplex PCR; TCRdb holds only in-frame clones, not every one. V and J calls and clone size come straight from that table; D and trimming were deduced from the DNA. The sample includes about 340,000 clones, roughly 86% of them seen just once. V was cut by 1 base and J by 1 base, with 10 bases left in between. Germline CDR1 is LGHNA and CDR2 is YSLEER. The CDR3 runs 15 residues. The Seattle patients joined while their infection was active and were tracked longitudinally afterward.

The specimen was peripheral blood. The receptor comes from a woman in her seventies with COVID-19, enrolled during active disease. The V call is TRBV4-3, the J call TRBJ1-1; D call uncertain. The CDR3 coding sequence is TGCGCCAGCAGCCAAGTCCTGACAAAGAACACTGAAGCTTTCTTT. Its translation is CASSQVLTKNTEAFF.